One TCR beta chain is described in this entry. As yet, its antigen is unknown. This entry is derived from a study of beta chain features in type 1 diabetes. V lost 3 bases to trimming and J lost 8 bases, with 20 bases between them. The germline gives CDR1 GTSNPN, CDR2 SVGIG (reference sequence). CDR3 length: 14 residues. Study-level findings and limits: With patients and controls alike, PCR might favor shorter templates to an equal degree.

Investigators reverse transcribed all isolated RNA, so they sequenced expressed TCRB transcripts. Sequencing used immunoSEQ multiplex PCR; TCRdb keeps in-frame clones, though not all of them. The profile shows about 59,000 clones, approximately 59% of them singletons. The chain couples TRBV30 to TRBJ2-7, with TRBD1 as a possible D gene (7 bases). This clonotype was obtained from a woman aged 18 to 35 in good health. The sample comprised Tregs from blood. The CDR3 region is CAWRLTGAGYKQYF. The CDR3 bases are TGTGCCTGGAGGCTTACAGGGGCGGGGTACAAGCAGTACTTC.